In its sample, the clone carrying this T cell receptor beta chain was seen once. Its antigen is still unknown. These data come from a study of shared clonotypes between healthy human individuals. Findings and limits, study-wide: Richness estimates generally favored naive over memory subsets. Few donors restricted represented genetic and exposure-history diversity. Rarefaction demonstrated incomplete sorted-subset sequencing despite large depth.

Here immunoSEQ multiplex PCR was the method, and the copy in TCRdb shows in-frame clones only, minus some. The data hold 2 million to 2.5 million clones, with roughly 95% observed a single time. Unmatched junction bases numbered 0, after V lost 5 bases and J lost 1 base. CDR3 size: 14 residues. Germline assignment: CDR1 MNHEY and CDR2 SVGAGI. The sequence derives from a man aged 18 to 35 in good health. Sample: naive CD4+ T cells sorted from blood. As for subset: CD45RA+ positively selected. The chain uses TRBV6-5 and TRBJ2-2; TRBD1 agrees at 8 bases. CDR3 sequence (DNA): TGTGCCAGCAGTGGACAGGGGAACACCGGGGAGCTGTTTTTT. This encodes CASSGQGNTGELFF.